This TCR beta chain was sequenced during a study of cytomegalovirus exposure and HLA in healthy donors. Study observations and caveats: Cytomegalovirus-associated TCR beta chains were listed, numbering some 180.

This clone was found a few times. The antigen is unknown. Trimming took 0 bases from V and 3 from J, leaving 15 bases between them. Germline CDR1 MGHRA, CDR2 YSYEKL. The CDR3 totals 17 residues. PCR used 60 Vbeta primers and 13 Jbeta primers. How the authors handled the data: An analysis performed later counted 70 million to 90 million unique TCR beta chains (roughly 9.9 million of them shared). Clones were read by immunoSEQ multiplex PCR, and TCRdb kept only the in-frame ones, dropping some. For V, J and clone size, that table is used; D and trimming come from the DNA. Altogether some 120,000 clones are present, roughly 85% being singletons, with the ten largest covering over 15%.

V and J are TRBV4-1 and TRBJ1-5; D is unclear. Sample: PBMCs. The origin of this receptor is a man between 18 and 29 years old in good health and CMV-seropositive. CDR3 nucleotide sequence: TGCGCCAGCAGCCAAGATCTCCAGGCCTCTTTCAATCAGCCCCAGCATTTT. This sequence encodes CASSQDLQASFNQPQHF.